Following are 13 T cell receptor beta chains from one sample sequenced in a study of long-term antiretroviral therapy in people with HIV. A v3.0 immunoSEQ assay was performed at survey level. Here immunoSEQ multiplex PCR was the method, and the copy in TCRdb shows in-frame clones only, minus some. The sample shows about 33,000 clones, more than 60% of them seen only once. The source material was unsorted PBMCs, sampled 2 years after starting antiretroviral therapy. All receptors derive from a woman between 50 and 59 years old with HIV.

The sample holds one count of this clone. This chain joins TRBV7-3 and TRBJ2-3; tentatively, D is TRBD2 (5 bases). Germline-derived CDR1 and CDR2 are SGHTA and FQGTGA. The CDR3 contains 15 residues. The germline V and J ends were trimmed by 2 bases and 4 bases, with 13 bases remaining between them. The CDR3 protein is CASSLAGQPADTQYF. CDR3 DNA sequence: TGTGCCAGCAGCTTAGCGGGTCAACCGGCAGATACGCAGTATTTT. Based on the CDR3 plus reference TRBV7-3 and TRBJ2-3, the full variable domain is GAGVSQTPSNKVTEKGKYVELRCDPISGHTALYWYRQSLGQGPEFLIYFQGTGAADDSGLPNDRFFAVRPEGSVSTLKIQRTERGDSAVYLCASSLAGQPADTQYFGPGTRLTVL.

The chain employs TRBV5-8 and TRBJ2-7, with a possible D match to TRBD1 (7 bases). With 0 bases removed from V and 7 bases from J, the gap between germline ends came to 14 bases. The CDR3 totals 14 residues. The germline V gene encodes CDR1 SGHTS and CDR2 YDEGEE. CDR3 in amino acids: CASSLDEGAGEQYV. DNA of the CDR3: TGTGCCAGCAGCTTGGATGAGGGGGCGGGAGAGCAGTACGTC.

This rearrangement joins TRBV7-9 to TRBJ2-4; 10 bases are a match to TRBD2. Germline V CDR1 and CDR2: SEHNR, FQNEAQ (reference sequence). The CDR3 has 19 residues. After removal of 4 bases from V and 0 bases from J, the junction contained 12 bases not matched to a gene. The CDR3, as DNA: TGTGCCAGCAGCTCGCGGACTAGCGGCCATTCCCTAGCCAAAAACATTCAGTACTTC. This sequence encodes CASSSRTSGHSLAKNIQYF.

The V and J genes are TRBV7-3 and TRBJ2-2; TRBD1 or TRBD2 may be the D gene (6 bases each). This CDR3 has 17 amino acids. The germline V gene encodes CDR1 SGHTA and CDR2 FQGTGA. The V end was cut by 1 base, the J end by 2 bases, with 14 bases between. The CDR3 DNA reads as TGTGCCAGCAGCTTAAATCGGCCCGGGGGCAACACCGGGGAGCTGTTTTTT. Translating it yields CASSLNRPGGNTGELFF.

The chain has TRBV5-4 and TRBJ1-6; 7 bases fit TRBD1. Germline values: CDR1 SGHNT, CDR2 YYREEE (reference sequence). The trim removed 4 bases at V and 4 bases at J, leaving 8 bases unmatched. The CDR3 runs to 16 residues. CDR3 sequence reads: CASSVLQGIYNSPLHF. DNA of the CDR3: TGTGCCAGCAGCGTCTTACAGGGGATATATAATTCACCCCTCCACTTT.

The chain uses TRBV30 and TRBJ1-1; D possibly corresponds to TRBD1 (6 bases). Germline V CDR1 and CDR2: GTSNPN, SVGIG (reference sequence). This CDR3 has 13 amino acids. Trimming cost V 6 bases and J 5 bases, with 16 bases left between them. The CDR3 DNA reads TGTGCCTGCCCTCGGGGGCTGGGGACTGAAGCTTTCTTT. This codes for CACPRGLGTEAFF.

V gene TRBV10-1 combines with J gene TRBJ2-3; D may correspond to TRBD1 or TRBD2 (5 bases each). V lost 8 bases and J 2 bases, leaving 8 bases between the germline ends. The germline V gene encodes CDR1 WNHNN and CDR2 SYGVQD (reference sequence). This CDR3 region has 12 residues. CDR3 protein: CASRGDTDTQYF. The CDR3 DNA reads TGCGCCAGCCGGGGCGACACAGATACGCAGTATTTT.

In this sample, this clone turned up a few times. The CDR3 protein is CASSGQGAGGNQPQHF. DNA for the CDR3: TGTGCCAGCAGTGGACAGGGGGCTGGGGGCAATCAGCCCCAGCATTTT. This chain joins TRBV2 and TRBJ1-5; 10 bases match TRBD1. The CDR3 loop spans 16 amino acids. J was trimmed by 2 bases and V by 4 bases; bases with no gene match: 5. Germline V CDR1 and CDR2: SNHLY, FYNNEI.

The rearrangement links TRBV27 to TRBJ1-1; the match to TRBD1 covers 9 bases. The CDR3 consists of 17 residues. CDR1 and CDR2 (germline): MNHEY, SMNVEV (reference sequence). Trimming took 4 bases from V and 0 from J; bases not matched to a gene: 9. The CDR3 sequence: CASSSGTGPIMNTEAFF. DNA for the CDR3: TGTGCCAGCAGTTCCGGGACAGGGCCGATCATGAACACTGAAGCTTTCTTT.

This chain uses TRBV10-3 with TRBJ2-1; 9 nucleotides line up with TRBD1. The V gene's germline CDR1 is ENHRY and CDR2 SYGVKD. With 4 bases clipped from V and 8 bases from J, the junction kept 6 bases outside the gene matches. This CDR3 contains 14 residues. CDR3 sequence reads: CAISAQGAPDEQFF. The CDR3 DNA follows: TGTGCCATCAGTGCACAGGGGGCGCCCGATGAGCAGTTCTTC.

The DNA of the CDR3 is TGTGCCAGCAGCTTAGATACGAGGGGAAAAGGCGAGCAGTACTTC. It codes for CASSLDTRGKGEQYF. The V call is TRBV11-2, the J call TRBJ2-7, with D perhaps matching TRBD1 or TRBD2 (5 bases each). The V and J ends lost 0 bases and 6 bases respectively, with 15 bases between them. The length of the CDR3 is 15 residues. Germline V lookup: CDR1 SGHAT, CDR2 FQNNGV.

This clone has only one observation. The chain has TRBV6-4 and TRBJ2-1, with D perhaps matching TRBD1 or TRBD2 (6 bases each). This CDR3 spans 13 amino acids. From germline, CDR1 is MRHNA and CDR2 SNTAGT. V lost 2 bases and J lost 6, with 8 bases in between. The CDR3 sequence is CASSDRGVNEQFF. The CDR3 DNA reads TGTGCCAGCAGTGACAGGGGGGTCAATGAGCAGTTCTTC.

The J gene is TRBJ2-5, the V gene TRBV5-6, with D possibly called TRBD1 or TRBD2 (6 bases each). Per the germline V gene, CDR1 is SGHDT and CDR2 is YYEEEE. The CDR3 runs 15 residues. The V end lost 1 base, the J end lost 5 bases, and 15 bases lay between the germline ends. DNA for the CDR3: TGTGCCAGCAGCTTGTGGGGGGCCGGGGGTGAGACCCAGTACTTC. It codes for CASSLWGAGGETQYF. Full variable domain (rest looked up from reference TRBV5-6 and TRBJ2-5): DAGVTQSPTHLIKTRGQQVTLRCSPKSGHDTVSWYQQALGQGPQFIFQYYEEEERQRGNFPDRFSGHQFPNYSSELNVNALLLGDSALYLCASSLWGAGGETQYFGPGTRLLVL.